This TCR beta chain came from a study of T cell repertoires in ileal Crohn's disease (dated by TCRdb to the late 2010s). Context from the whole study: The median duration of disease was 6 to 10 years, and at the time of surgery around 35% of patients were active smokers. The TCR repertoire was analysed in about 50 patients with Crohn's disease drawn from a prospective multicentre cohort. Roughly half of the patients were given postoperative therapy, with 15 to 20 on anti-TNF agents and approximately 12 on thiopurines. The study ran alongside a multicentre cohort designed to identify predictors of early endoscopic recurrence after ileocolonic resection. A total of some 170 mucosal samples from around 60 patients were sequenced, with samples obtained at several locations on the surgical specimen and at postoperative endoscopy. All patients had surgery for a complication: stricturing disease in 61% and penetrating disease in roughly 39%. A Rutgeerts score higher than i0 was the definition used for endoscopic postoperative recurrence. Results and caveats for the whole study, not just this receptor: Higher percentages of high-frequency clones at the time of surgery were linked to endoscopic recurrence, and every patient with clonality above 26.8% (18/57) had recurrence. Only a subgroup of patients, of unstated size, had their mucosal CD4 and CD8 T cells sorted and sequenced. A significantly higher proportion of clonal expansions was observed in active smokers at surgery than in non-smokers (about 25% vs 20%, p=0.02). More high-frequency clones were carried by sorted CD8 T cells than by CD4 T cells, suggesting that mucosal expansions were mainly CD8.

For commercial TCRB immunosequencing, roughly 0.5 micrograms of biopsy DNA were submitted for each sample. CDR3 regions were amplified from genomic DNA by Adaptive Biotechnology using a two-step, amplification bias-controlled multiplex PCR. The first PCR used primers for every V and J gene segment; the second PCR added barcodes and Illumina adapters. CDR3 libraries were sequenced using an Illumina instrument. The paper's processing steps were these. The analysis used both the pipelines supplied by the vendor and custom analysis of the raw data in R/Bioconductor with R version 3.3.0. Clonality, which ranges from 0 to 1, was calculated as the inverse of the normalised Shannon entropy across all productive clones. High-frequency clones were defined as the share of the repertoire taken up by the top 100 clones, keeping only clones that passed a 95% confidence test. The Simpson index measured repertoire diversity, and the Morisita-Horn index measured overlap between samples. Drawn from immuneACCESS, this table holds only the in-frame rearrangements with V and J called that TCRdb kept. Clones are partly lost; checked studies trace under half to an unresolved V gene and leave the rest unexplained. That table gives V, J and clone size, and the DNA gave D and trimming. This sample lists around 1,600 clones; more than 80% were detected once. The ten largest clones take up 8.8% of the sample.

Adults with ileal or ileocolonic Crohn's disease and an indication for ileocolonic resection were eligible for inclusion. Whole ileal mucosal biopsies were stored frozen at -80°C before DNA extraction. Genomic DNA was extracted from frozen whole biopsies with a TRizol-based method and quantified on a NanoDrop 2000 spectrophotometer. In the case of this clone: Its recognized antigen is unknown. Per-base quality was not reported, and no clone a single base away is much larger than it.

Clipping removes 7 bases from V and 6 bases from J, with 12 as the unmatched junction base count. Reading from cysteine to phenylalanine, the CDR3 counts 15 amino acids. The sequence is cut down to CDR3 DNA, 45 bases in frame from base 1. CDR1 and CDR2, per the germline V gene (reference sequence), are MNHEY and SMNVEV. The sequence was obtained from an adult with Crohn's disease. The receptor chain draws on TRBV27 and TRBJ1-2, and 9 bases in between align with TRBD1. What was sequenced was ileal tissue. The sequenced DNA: TGTGCCAGCAAACATGGTGGGGACAGGGTGGATGGCTACACCTTC. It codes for CASKHGGDRVDGYTF.